The clone carrying this T cell receptor (beta chain) showed up just a few times. Its target is unknown. Researchers gathered lesional scalp punch biopsies and peripheral blood from patients with alopecia areata. The data were taken from a study of CD8+ T cells in alopecia areata. Findings and limits, study-wide: With patients, TCR sharing proved less clear than in mice, a difference possibly related to HLA. Higher clonality than in normal scalp was seen in lesional scalp, especially alopecia totalis/universalis.

Once RNA had been extracted, it was reverse transcribed into cDNA to act as the sequencing template. Produced via immunoSEQ multiplex PCR; TCRdb's table is partial and in-frame only. The data contain more than 200,000 clones, about two thirds of them singletons. The CDR3 sequence is 13 residues long. Trimming left V 4 bases short and J 5 bases short, with 7 bases between. Germline V gene sequence: CDR1 SGHKS, CDR2 YYEKEE (reference sequence). The sample here was CD4+ T cells sorted from blood, taken at week 0. The clonotype was recovered from a human donor with alopecia areata. The J gene is TRBJ2-6, the V gene TRBV5-5; unclear D gene. The CDR3: CASSLPRANVLTF. In DNA, the CDR3 is TGTGCCAGCAGCCTCCCCCGGGCCAACGTCCTGACTTTC.